This T cell receptor beta chain was identified during a study of blood T cell repertoires in COVID-19. Authors' data handling: Scientists estimated how many nucleated cells there were by amplifying reference gene primers. Measured with immunoSEQ multiplex PCR; TCRdb has only the in-frame clones, and not every one. V, J and clone size derive from that table, while D and trimming were established from the DNA sequence. The data show some 360,000 clones, around nine tenths seen once. Ages ranged from 18 to 89 years, with residence in some 25 US areas. Exposed enrollees had met someone with a PCR-confirmed or clinician-diagnosed COVID-19 case at some point within the 2 weeks before study entry. This CDR3 is 14 amino acids long. Germline lookup yields CDR1 SNHLY and CDR2 FYNNEI. Trimming took 2 bases from V and 2 from J, leaving 9 bases between them. This clone was observed a single time.

The sequence was obtained from a woman aged 25-40 years who had been exposed to COVID-19. Sequenced input: PBMCs or T cells enriched from blood (not recorded which). The chain joins TRBV2 to TRBJ1-2; D remains unclear. The CDR3 here is CASSEQFYNYGYTF. CDR3 coding DNA: TGTGCCAGCAGTGAACAGTTTTACAACTATGGCTACACCTTC.